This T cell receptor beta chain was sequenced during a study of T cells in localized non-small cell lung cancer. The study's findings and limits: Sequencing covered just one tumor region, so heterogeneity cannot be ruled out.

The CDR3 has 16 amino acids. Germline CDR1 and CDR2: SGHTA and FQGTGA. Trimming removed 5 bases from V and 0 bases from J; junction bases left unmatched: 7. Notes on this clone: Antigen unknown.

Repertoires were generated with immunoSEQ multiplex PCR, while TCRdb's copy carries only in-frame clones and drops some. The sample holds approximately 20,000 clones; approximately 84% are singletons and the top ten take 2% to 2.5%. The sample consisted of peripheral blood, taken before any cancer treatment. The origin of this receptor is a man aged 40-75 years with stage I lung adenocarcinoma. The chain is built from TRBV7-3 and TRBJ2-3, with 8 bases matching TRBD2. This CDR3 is CASSPSLAVSTDTQYF. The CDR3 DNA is TGTGCCAGCAGCCCCTCACTAGCGGTTAGCACAGATACGCAGTATTTT. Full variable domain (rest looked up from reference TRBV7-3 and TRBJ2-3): GAGVSQTPSNKVTEKGKYVELRCDPISGHTALYWYRQSLGQGPEFLIYFQGTGAADDSGLPNDRFFAVRPEGSVSTLKIQRTERGDSAVYLCASSPSLAVSTDTQYFGPGTRLTVL.